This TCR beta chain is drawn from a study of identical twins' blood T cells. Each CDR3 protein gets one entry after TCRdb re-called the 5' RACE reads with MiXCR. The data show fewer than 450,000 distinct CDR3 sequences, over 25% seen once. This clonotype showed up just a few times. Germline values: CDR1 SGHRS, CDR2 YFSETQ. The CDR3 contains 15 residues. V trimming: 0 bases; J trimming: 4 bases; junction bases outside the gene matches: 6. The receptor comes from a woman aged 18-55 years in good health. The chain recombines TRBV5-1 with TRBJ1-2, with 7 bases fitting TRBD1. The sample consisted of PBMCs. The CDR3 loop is CASSLAPGGTYGYTF. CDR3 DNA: TGCGCCAGCAGCTTGGCGCCAGGGGGGACCTATGGCTACACCTTC.